The next 9 T cell receptor beta chains were all read from a single sample in a study of vaccination and CD4 T cells after COVID-19. Sequencing of cultured CD4+ T cell DNA used the Oncomine TCR Beta short-read assay. TCRdb ran MiXCR on the PCR reads and lists one entry per CDR3 protein. The table has 9,000 to 10,000 distinct CDR3 sequences, roughly 42% seen once. Treatment indicated: approximately 11-day PBMC culture with coronavirus spike peptide pools or control peptides (ViraFEST assay). Their specific antigens are unknown. Sequencing was carried out using CD4+ T cells from blood, cultured in vitro. The receptor source for this set is a human donor who had recovered from COVID-19.

This clonotype was counted a single time. This chain joins TRBV28 and TRBJ1-1; D gene uncertain. In germline, CDR1 is MDHEN, CDR2 SYDVKM. Trimming shortened V by 4 bases and J by 0 bases, and 6 bases separated the two germline ends. The CDR3 has 13 amino acids. As DNA, the CDR3 is TGTGCCAGCAGTTCCAATATGAACACTGAAGCTTTCTTT. This gives the protein CASSSNMNTEAFF. Full variable domain (rest looked up from reference TRBV28 and TRBJ1-1): DVKVTQSSRYLVKRTGEKVFLECVQDMDHENMFWYRQDPGLGLRLIYFSYDVKMKEKGDIPEGYSVSREKKERFSLILESASTNQTSMYLCASSSNMNTEAFFGQGTRLTVV.

This clonotype was picked up a small number of times. V usage is TRBV7-9 and J usage is TRBJ2-3; no reliable D call. CDR1 SEHNR and CDR2 FQNEAQ come from the germline V gene (reference sequence). The CDR3 spans 14 residues. The V end lost 1 base, the J end lost 4 bases, and 9 bases lay between the germline ends. Written as DNA, the CDR3 is TGTGCCAGCAGCTTAGGGGAATGGGCAGATACGCAGTATTTT. This translates into CASSLGEWADTQYF.

Sample share makes this clonotype medium-sized. The chain carries TRBV27 and TRBJ1-5, with a tentative D call TRBD1 (5 bases). V shed 3 bases and J shed 4 bases, with 7 bases lying between them. The V gene's germline CDR1 is MNHEY and CDR2 SMNVEV (reference sequence). The CDR3 contains 13 residues. CDR3 nucleotides: TGTGCCAGCAGTTTCCGACAGAATCAGCCCCAGCATTTT. Translating gives CASSFRQNQPQHF.

This CDR3 is CATGSPGYNEQFF. The CDR3 bases are TGTGCCACCGGGAGTCCGGGGTACAATGAGCAGTTCTTC. The rearrangement links TRBV24-1 to TRBJ2-1; TRBD2 might be the D (5 bases). This CDR3 contains 13 residues. V lost 9 bases to trimming and J lost 4 bases, with 12 bases between them. Germline CDR1 reads KGHDR; CDR2 reads SFDVKD.

The chain employs TRBV5-5 and TRBJ1-3; D is perhaps TRBD1 (6 bases). CDR1 and CDR2 (germline): SGHKS, YYEKEE (reference sequence). The CDR3 has 17 residues. The V gene lost 2 bases and the J gene lost 2 bases, with 17 bases spanning the gap. The CDR3 bases are TGTGCCAGCAGCTTCACCCTCAACACAGGGCCTGGAAACACCATATATTTT. Translated: CASSFTLNTGPGNTIYF.

The chain combines TRBV20-1 with TRBJ2-1, with D hard to call. Trimming removed 5 bases from V and 4 bases from J, with 24 bases in between. Looked up from germline, CDR1 is DFQATT and CDR2 is SNEGSKA (reference sequence). CDR3 length: 17 residues. The CDR3: CSAFPLGGPLAYNEQFF. The CDR3 coding sequence is TGCAGTGCTTTTCCCTTGGGTGGGCCATTAGCTTACAATGAGCAGTTCTTC.

As for this clonotype: Its ends do not fully match the called genes, so a read error is possible. The chain is built from TRBV10-3 and TRBJ2-7, with 7 bases aligning to TRBD2. In germline, CDR1 is ENHRY, CDR2 SYGVKD. The CDR3 covers 17 residues. The CDR3 loop reads CASSYAPEWEGRSEQYF. The CDR3 DNA reads as TGTGCCAGCAGTTACGCCCCCGAGTGGGAGGGCCGAAGCGAGCAGTACTTC.

V is TRBV19 and J is TRBJ2-5; 14 bases agree with TRBD2. The CDR3 extends over 18 amino acids. CDR1 and CDR2 (germline): LNHDA, SQIVND (reference sequence). V trimming: 5 bases; J trimming: 4 bases; junction bases outside the gene matches: 12. The CDR3 here is CASSSRLAGGPGLETQYF. The CDR3 coding sequence is TGTGCCAGTAGTTCCCGACTAGCGGGGGGGCCAGGGCTAGAGACCCAGTACTTC.

This clonotype was seen more than once but under ten times. At one of its ends the junction is not consistent with the germline gene, which may arise from a read error. The CDR3 sequence: CASSLGSAGGQAQHF. The CDR3 DNA sequence: TGTGCCAGCAGTTTAGGGTCGGCAGGGGGTCAGGCCCAGCATTTT. V gene TRBV28 combines with J gene TRBJ1-5, with 7 bases fitting TRBD1. Germline V gives CDR1 MDHEN, CDR2 SYDVKM. This CDR3 region has 15 residues.